This T cell receptor (beta chain) was observed in a study of T cells after yellow fever vaccination. Study-wide results and caveats: After the booster, 96% of CD4 and about nine tenths of CD8 primary-response clones were re-detected.

Conversion of TCR transcripts into cDNA relied on 5'RACE template switching, which added a universal primer site and UMIs. MiXCR, run by TCRdb on the 5' RACE reads, gives a single entry per CDR3 protein. This table holds more than 300,000 distinct CDR3 sequences, approximately 4.5% found once. This clonotype was found a few times. What it binds is unknown. This CDR3 is built from 17 residues. V lost 6 bases and J lost 0, with 18 bases in between. Germline V gene sequence: CDR1 MNHEY, CDR2 SVGEGT. The chain links TRBV6-2 or TRBV6-3 to TRBJ2-4; D possibly corresponds to TRBD1 (6 bases). The sequencing here drew on PBMCs, taken 15 days after the yellow fever booster vaccination. The origin of this receptor is a man aged 18 to 35 who received the YFV17D yellow fever vaccine. The CDR3 bases are TGTGCCAGCAGCCCTACAACAGGGTCTCTAGCCAAAAACATTCAGTACTTC. It codes for CASSPTTGSLAKNIQYF.